This T cell receptor beta chain was profiled in a study of cytomegalovirus exposure and HLA in healthy donors. Points from the study as a whole: Researchers catalogued some 160 TCR beta chains as cytomegalovirus-associated.

Clones were sequenced by immunoSEQ multiplex PCR, and TCRdb holds only the in-frame ones, with some missing. The sample has roughly 130,000 clones; roughly 86% are singletons. On this clone: Antigen: not known.

Trimming took off 4 bases at V and 8 bases at J, with 15 bases between the two ends. From germline, CDR1 is LNHDA and CDR2 SQIVND (reference sequence). There are 14 residues in the CDR3. The rearrangement uses TRBV19 and TRBJ1-3; D gene unclear. Sequences were obtained from PBMCs. This clonotype was obtained from a young man in good health and CMV-seronegative. Here the CDR3 reads CASSNLAVPDTIYF. The DNA of the CDR3 is TGTGCCAGTAGTAATCTGGCAGTACCCGACACCATATATTTT.